The source of this TCR beta chain is a study of T-cell reconstitution after alpha-beta-depleted transplantation in children. Whole-study findings and limits: From surviving recipient T cells and thymic progenitors came the high day-60 TCRbeta diversity observed in some patients. Newly produced T cells mostly provided counts and TCRbeta diversity after one year, as hyperexpanded clones declined. About two months after transplant, alpha-beta T cells reportedly came from several hundred expanded graft clones.

The germline V and J ends were trimmed by 4 bases and 3 bases, with 14 bases remaining between them. The length of the CDR3 is 15 residues. The germline V gene has CDR1 SGDLS and CDR2 YYNGEE. The authors prepared the TCRbeta library with unique molecular identifiers. A single record per CDR3 protein comes from TCRdb applying MiXCR to the PCR reads. The data hold more than 200,000 distinct CDR3 sequences, with approximately 8% observed a single time. A note on this clonotype: Its antigen is undetermined.

This sequence was found in a male patient aged 2 to 9 who had a stem cell transplant for acute myeloid leukemia, so the T cells may come from the graft donor. The sequences come from PBMCs, mostly from graft donor cells, collected 360 days after TCRalphabeta/CD19-depleted stem cell transplant. The chain is built from TRBV9 and TRBJ2-1; D unclear. The CDR3 spells CASSSWSKNYNEQFF. The CDR3 DNA follows: TGTGCCAGCAGCTCCTGGTCTAAGAACTACAATGAGCAGTTCTTC.